This TCR beta chain was retrieved from a study of response to subunit inactivated influenza vaccine. Regarding this clonotype: The antigen remains undetermined.

Trimming shortened V by 1 base and J by 8 bases, and 15 bases separated the two germline ends. The length of the CDR3 is 15 residues. Germline CDR1 and CDR2: LNHDA and SQIVND (reference sequence). Study-level results: The authors put forward the suggestion that each seasonal influenza vaccination may bring in only a limited number of new T cells.

TCRdb re-derived calls from the RT-PCR reads in MiXCR, one entry per CDR3 protein. The table lists roughly 760,000 distinct CDR3 sequences, 21% of them singletons. The chain joins TRBV19 to TRBJ2-1; D is possibly TRBD1 or TRBD2 (5 bases each). This TCR derives from a man aged 45-65 years who received an inactivated influenza vaccine. The material was PBMCs from blood, obtained more than 4 days after vaccination. The CDR3 here is CASSIGGVRGDEQFF. The CDR3 nucleotides read TGTGCCAGTAGTATAGGAGGGGTACGGGGTGATGAGCAGTTCTTC. Full variable domain (rest looked up from reference TRBV19 and TRBJ2-1): DGGITQSPKYLFRKEGQNVTLSCEQNLNHDAMYWYRQDPGQGLRLIYYSQIVNDFQKGDIAEGYSVSREKKESFPLTVTSAQKNPTAFYLCASSIGGVRGDEQFFGPGTRLTVL.